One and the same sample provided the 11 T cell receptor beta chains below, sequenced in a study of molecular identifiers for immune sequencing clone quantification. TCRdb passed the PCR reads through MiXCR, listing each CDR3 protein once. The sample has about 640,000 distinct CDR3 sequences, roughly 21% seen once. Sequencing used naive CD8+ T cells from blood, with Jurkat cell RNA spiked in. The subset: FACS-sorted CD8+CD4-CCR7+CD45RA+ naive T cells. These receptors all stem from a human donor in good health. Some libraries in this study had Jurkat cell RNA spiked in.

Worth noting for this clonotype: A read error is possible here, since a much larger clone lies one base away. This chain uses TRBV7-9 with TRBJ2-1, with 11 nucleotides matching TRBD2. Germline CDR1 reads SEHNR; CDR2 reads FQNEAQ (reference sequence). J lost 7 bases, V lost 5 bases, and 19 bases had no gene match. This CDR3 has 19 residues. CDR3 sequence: CASSPPRGGTSGSRNEQFF. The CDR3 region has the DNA TGTGCCAGCAGCCCCCCGAGAGGCGGGACTAGCGGCTCGAGGAATGAGCAGTTCTTC.

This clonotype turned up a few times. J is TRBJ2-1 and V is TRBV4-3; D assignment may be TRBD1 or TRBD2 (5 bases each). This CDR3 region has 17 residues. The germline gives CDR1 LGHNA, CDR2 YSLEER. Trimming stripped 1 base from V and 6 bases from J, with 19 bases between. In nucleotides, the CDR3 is TGCGCCAGCAGCCAAGGACCGAACGGGGACCGTCTCAATGAGCAGTTCTTC. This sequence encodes CASSQGPNGDRLNEQFF.

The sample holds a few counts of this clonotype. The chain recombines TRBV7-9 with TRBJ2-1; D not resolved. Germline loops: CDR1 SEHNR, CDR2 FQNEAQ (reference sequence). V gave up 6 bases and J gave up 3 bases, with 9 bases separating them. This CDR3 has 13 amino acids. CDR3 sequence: CASREPFYNEQFF. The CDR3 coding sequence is TGTGCCAGCAGAGAACCGTTCTACAATGAGCAGTTCTTC.

CDR3 nucleotide sequence: TGTGCCAGCAGTTCCCGGGACAGGGGGCTGGAGGAGACCCAGTACTTC. Translated, it gives CASSSRDRGLEETQYF. The gene calls are TRBV27 and TRBJ2-5, with 12 bases that match TRBD1. Germline CDR1 reads MNHEY; CDR2 reads SMNVEV (reference sequence). The junction had 8 bases not matched to a gene; V was cut back by 4 bases and J by 5 bases. The CDR3 length is 16 residues.

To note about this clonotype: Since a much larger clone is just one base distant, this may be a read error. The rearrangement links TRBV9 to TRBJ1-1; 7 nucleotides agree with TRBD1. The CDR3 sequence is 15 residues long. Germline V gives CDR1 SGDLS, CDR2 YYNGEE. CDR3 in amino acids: CVSSPGTATNTEAFF. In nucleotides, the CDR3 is TGTGTCAGCAGCCCAGGGACAGCGACGAACACTGAAGCTTTCTTT.

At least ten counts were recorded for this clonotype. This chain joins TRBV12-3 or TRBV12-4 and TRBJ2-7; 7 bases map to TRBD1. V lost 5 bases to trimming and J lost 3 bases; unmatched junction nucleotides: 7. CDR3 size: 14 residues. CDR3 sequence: CASSAGQDLYEQYF. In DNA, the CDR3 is TGTGCCAGCAGTGCTGGACAGGACCTCTACGAGCAGTACTTC.

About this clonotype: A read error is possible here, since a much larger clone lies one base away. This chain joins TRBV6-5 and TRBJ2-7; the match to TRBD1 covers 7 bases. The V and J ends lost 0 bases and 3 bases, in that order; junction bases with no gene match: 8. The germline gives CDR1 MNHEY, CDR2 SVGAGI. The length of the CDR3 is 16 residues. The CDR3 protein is CASSYSKSSGGYEQYF. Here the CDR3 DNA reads TGTGCCAGCAGTTACTCGAAATCGTCAGGGGGCTACGAGCAGTACTTC.

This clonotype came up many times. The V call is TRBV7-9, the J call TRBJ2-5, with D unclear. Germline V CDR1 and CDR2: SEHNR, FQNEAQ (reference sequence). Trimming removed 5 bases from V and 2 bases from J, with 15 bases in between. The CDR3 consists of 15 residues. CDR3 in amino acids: CASSPSVSEQETQYF. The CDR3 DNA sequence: TGTGCCAGCAGCCCTTCGGTATCTGAGCAAGAGACCCAGTACTTC.

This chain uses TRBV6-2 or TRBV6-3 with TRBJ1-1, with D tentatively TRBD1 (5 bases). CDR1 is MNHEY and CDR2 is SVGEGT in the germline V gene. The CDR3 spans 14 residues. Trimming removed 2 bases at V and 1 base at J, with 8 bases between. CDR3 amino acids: CASSYVGTNTEAFF. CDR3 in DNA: TGTGCCAGCAGTTACGTCGGGACGAACACTGAAGCTTTCTTT.

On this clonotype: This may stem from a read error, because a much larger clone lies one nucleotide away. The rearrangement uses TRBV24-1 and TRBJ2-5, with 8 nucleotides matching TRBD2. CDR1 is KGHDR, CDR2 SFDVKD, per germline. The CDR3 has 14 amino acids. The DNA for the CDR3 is TGTGCCACCGGTGACCCCGGACTAGCCGAGACCCAGTACTTC. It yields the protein CATGDPGLAETQYF.

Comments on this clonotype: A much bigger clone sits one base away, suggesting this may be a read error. The CDR3 reads CASRRDAANYGYTF. Written as DNA, the CDR3 is TGTGCCAGCAGAAGGGACGCCGCTAACTATGGCTACACCTTC. The rearrangement joins TRBV6-5 to TRBJ1-2, with D possibly being TRBD1 (5 bases). The V and J ends lost 6 bases and 0 bases respectively, with 11 bases between them. Germline CDR1 MNHEY, CDR2 SVGAGI. The CDR3 is 14 amino acids.